These 13 T cell receptor beta chains were all obtained from the same sample, sequenced in a study of Ad26.COV2.S vaccination and SARS-CoV-2 variants. Repertoires were generated with immunoSEQ multiplex PCR, while TCRdb's copy carries only in-frame clones and drops some. The sample holds 350,000 to 500,000 clones; around 87% are singletons and the top ten take 3.5% to 4%. Treatment in this sample: around 19 received Ad26.COV2.S at low or high dose, single or two shots; 5 received placebo; per-sample allocation not given. The investigators took samples on day 63 after the first vaccine or placebo injection. Sequencing used peripheral blood, obtained in a trial of Ad26.COV2.S vaccine versus placebo. The receptors come from a person between 18 and 59 years old who received the Ad26.COV2.S COVID-19 vaccine or a placebo.

The V and J genes are TRBV19 and TRBJ1-2; no reliable D call. Germline V CDR1 and CDR2: LNHDA, SQIVND (reference sequence). The CDR3 is 13 amino acids. Trimming took 0 bases from V and 4 from J, leaving 6 bases between them. In nucleotides, the CDR3 is TGTGCCAGTAGTATAGAGTGGGGCTATGGCTACACCTTC. Translating gives CASSIEWGYGYTF.

V is TRBV18 and J is TRBJ2-4; no clear D. This CDR3 comprises 13 residues. Per germline, CDR1 KGHSH and CDR2 LQKENI. Trimming left V 2 bases short and J 5 bases short, with 7 bases between. The CDR3 spells CASSPGVENIQYF. In nucleotides, the CDR3 is TGTGCCAGCTCACCAGGTGTAGAAAACATTCAGTACTTC.

This chain links TRBV5-1 with TRBJ2-5; 12 positions agree with TRBD2. J was trimmed by 4 bases and V by 0 bases; bases with no gene match: 1. From germline, CDR1 is SGHRS and CDR2 YFSETQ. This CDR3 contains 15 residues. The chain's CDR3 is CASSLVTSGGETQYF. Here the CDR3 DNA reads TGCGCCAGCAGCTTGGTGACTAGCGGGGGAGAGACCCAGTACTTC.

J is TRBJ2-5 and V is TRBV5-4, with unresolved D. V was cut by 0 bases and J by 2 bases, with 8 bases left in between. Germline CDR1 and CDR2: SGHNT and YYREEE (reference sequence). The CDR3 has 14 amino acids. The CDR3 protein is CASSLGRIQETQYF. Written as DNA, the CDR3 is TGTGCCAGCAGCTTGGGACGGATACAAGAGACCCAGTACTTC.

The chain's CDR3 is CATKTGDGNTIYF. The CDR3 region has the DNA TGTGCCACGAAGACAGGGGATGGAAACACCATATATTTT. The rearrangement joins TRBV5-5 to TRBJ1-3; 8 bases map to TRBD1. CDR3 size: 13 residues. Germline CDR1 reads SGHKS; CDR2 reads YYEKEE (reference sequence). V trimming: 9 bases; J trimming: 3 bases; junction bases outside the gene matches: 5. Full variable domain (remainder filled in from reference TRBV5-5 and TRBJ1-3): DAGVTQSPTHLIKTRGQQVTLRCSPISGHKSVSWYQQVLGQGPQFIFQYYEKEERGRGNFPDRFSARQFPNYSSELNVNALLLGDSALYLCATKTGDGNTIYFGEGSWLTVV.

The chain is built from TRBV29-1 and TRBJ1-2, with no clear D. The CDR3 length is 15 residues. V lost 5 bases, J lost 10 bases, and 26 bases lay in between. CDR1 SQVTM and CDR2 ANQGSEA come from the germline V gene. CDR3 residues: CSVPKGPGILLDYTF. The CDR3, as DNA: TGCAGCGTTCCAAAGGGCCCGGGAATCCTACTGGACTACACCTTC.

The chain combines TRBV28 with TRBJ2-5; D call uncertain. There are 14 residues in the CDR3. Germline lookup yields CDR1 MDHEN and CDR2 SYDVKM. V was pared by 6 bases and J by 4 bases, with 15 bases between. CDR3 bases: TGTGCCAGCAGAAAACTGAGGTTGGGAGAGACCCAGTACTTC. Translation gives CASRKLRLGETQYF.

The chain has TRBV4-3 and TRBJ1-5; D remains ambiguous. In germline, CDR1 is LGHNA, CDR2 YSLEER. Deletions cut 0 bases from V and 5 bases from J, with 11 bases between. CDR3 length: 15 amino acids. CDR3 region: CASSQDSGGYQPQHF. CDR3 DNA sequence: TGCGCCAGCAGCCAAGATTCGGGCGGGTATCAGCCCCAGCATTTT.

The chain combines TRBV19 with TRBJ2-1, with 16 nucleotides matching TRBD2. The CDR3 runs to 21 residues. Trimming at V came to 0 bases and at J to 5 bases, leaving 13 bases not matched to a gene. Per the germline V gene, CDR1 is LNHDA and CDR2 is SQIVND (reference sequence). The CDR3, as DNA: TGTGCCAGTAGTATAGATATACCGGGACTAGCGGGGGGGGATTCCCACAATGAGCAGTTCTTC. As protein: CASSIDIPGLAGGDSHNEQFF.

The chain uses TRBV12-3 or TRBV12-4 and TRBJ1-1; D is perhaps TRBD1 (5 bases). This CDR3 has 12 residues. Trimming removed 4 bases from V and 8 bases from J, with 11 bases in between. The DNA for the CDR3 is TGTGCCAGCAGTTCAGGGTTTTTAGAAGCTTTCTTT. Translated: CASSSGFLEAFF.

The chain uses TRBV3-1 (or the pseudogene TRBV3-2) and TRBJ1-4; 7 bases are shared with TRBD1. Trimming at V came to 7 bases and at J to 8 bases, leaving 10 bases not matched to a gene. In germline, CDR1 is LGHDT, CDR2 YNNKEL (reference sequence). CDR3 size: 14 residues. CDR3 protein: CASTTGTEGEKLFF. CDR3 DNA: TGTGCCAGCACCACCGGGACAGAGGGCGAAAAACTGTTTTTT.

This clone was seen only a few times. The gene calls are TRBV28 and TRBJ1-5, with D maybe TRBD1 (5 bases). The CDR3 spans 16 residues. With 7 bases removed from V and 3 bases from J, the gap between germline ends came to 19 bases. Germline loops: CDR1 MDHEN, CDR2 SYDVKM. The CDR3, as DNA: TGTGCCAGCAAGGGGACGGGAAATTCAAACAATCAGCCCCAGCATTTT. The encoded protein is CASKGTGNSNNQPQHF. Full variable domain (rest looked up from reference TRBV28 and TRBJ1-5): DVKVTQSSRYLVKRTGEKVFLECVQDMDHENMFWYRQDPGLGLRLIYFSYDVKMKEKGDIPEGYSVSREKKERFSLILESASTNQTSMYLCASKGTGNSNNQPQHFGDGTRLSIL.

V is TRBV2 and J is TRBJ1-6; D gene ambiguous. With 9 bases removed from V and 11 bases from J, the gap between germline ends came to 20 bases. CDR1 is SNHLY and CDR2 is FYNNEI in the germline V gene. This CDR3 spans 14 amino acids. This CDR3 is CASWTPPLKTPLHF. In nucleotides, the CDR3 is TGTGCCAGTTGGACCCCCCCACTCAAGACACCCCTCCACTTT.